The clone carrying this T cell receptor (beta chain) was seen a few times. This specimen belongs to a study of human T cells and chemical hapten exposure. TCRdb re-derived calls from the RACE reads in MiXCR, one entry per CDR3 protein. Here the sample spans 300,000 to 400,000 distinct CDR3 sequences, approximately 6.9% being singletons. The time point: patch test 1, 2 weeks after DPC sensitization. Described treatment: therapeutic diphenylcyclopropenone sensitization with weekly scalp DPC. This CDR3 region has 15 residues. Germline CDR1 and CDR2: SGHRS and YFSETQ. The V end lost 0 bases, the J end lost 0 bases, and 10 bases lay between the germline ends.

This chain joins TRBV5-1 and TRBJ2-7; D is possibly TRBD1 (6 bases). Sample: whole blood, taken in connection with sensitization to the hapten diphenylcyclopropenone (DPC). The receptor was derived from a woman aged 18-35 years with alopecia areata. Some clones in this sample may be carry-over from other donors' samples. CDR3 protein: CASSLAGVRSYEQYF. In DNA form, the CDR3 reads TGCGCCAGCAGCTTGGCAGGGGTCCGCTCCTACGAGCAGTACTTC.